Sequencing of this T cell receptor beta chain was carried out in a study of CD8 T cells in Susac syndrome. The study, taken as a whole, reports: In Susac patients, clonal expansion was not detected in CD4+ cells.

An input of about 0.45 to 1 ug of RNA was subjected to reverse transcription using random hexamers. TCR beta CDR3 was amplified by immunoSEQ covering 54 Vbeta and 13 Jbeta. TCRdb used MiXCR to reprocess the immunoSEQ multiplex PCR reads, holding one entry per CDR3 protein. The table includes 170,000 or so distinct CDR3 sequences, roughly 95% detected once. The germline V and J ends were trimmed by 3 bases and 8 bases, with 11 bases remaining between them. CDR3 size: 12 residues. The germline gives CDR1 GTSNPN, CDR2 SVGIG (reference sequence). Of note for this clonotype: Its antigen is unknown.

The clonotype originates from a human donor with Susac syndrome. The chain recombines TRBV30 with TRBJ2-1, with D unclear. Sequenced material: CD4+ T cells from PBMCs. CDR3 amino acids: CAWRGDIYEQFF. The CDR3 nucleotides are TGTGCCTGGAGAGGAGATATCTATGAGCAGTTCTTC.